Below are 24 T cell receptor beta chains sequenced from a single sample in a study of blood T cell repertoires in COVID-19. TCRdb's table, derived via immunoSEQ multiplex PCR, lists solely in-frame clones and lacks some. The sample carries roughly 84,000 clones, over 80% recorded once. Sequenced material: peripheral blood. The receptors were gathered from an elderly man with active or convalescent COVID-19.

CDR3: CASSPLPGDMNTEAFF. The CDR3 region has the DNA TGTGCCAGCAGCCCCCTCCCCGGGGACATGAACACTGAAGCTTTCTTT. The chain couples TRBV11-3 to TRBJ1-1; D possibly corresponds to TRBD1 (6 bases). Trimming left V 5 bases short and J 0 bases short, with 16 bases between. The CDR3 contains 16 residues. From germline, CDR1 is SGHNT and CDR2 YENEEA.

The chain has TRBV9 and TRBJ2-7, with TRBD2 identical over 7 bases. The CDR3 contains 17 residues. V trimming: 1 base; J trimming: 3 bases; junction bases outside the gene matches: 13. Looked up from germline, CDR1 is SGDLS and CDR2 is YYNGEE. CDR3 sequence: CASSVSLLGGGLYEQYV. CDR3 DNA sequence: TGTGCCAGCAGCGTATCCCTCCTCGGCGGGGGACTCTACGAGCAGTACGTC.

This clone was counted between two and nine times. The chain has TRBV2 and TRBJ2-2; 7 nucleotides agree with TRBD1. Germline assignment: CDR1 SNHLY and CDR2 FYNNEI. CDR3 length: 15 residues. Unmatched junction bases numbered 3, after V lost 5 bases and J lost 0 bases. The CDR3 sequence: CASSSQGANTGELFF. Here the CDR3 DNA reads TGTGCCAGCAGTTCTCAGGGGGCGAACACCGGGGAGCTGTTTTTT. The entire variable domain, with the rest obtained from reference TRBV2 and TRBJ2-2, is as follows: EPEVTQTPSHQVTQMGQEVILRCVPISNHLYFYWYRQILGQKVEFLVSFYNNEISEKSEIFDDQFSVERPDGSNFTLKIRSTKLEDSAMYFCASSSQGANTGELFFGEGSRLTVL.

The CDR3, as DNA: TGTGCCAGCAGGGGGCGGGGAAAACTGTTTTTT. Its translation is CASRGRGKLFF. The gene calls are TRBV28 and TRBJ1-4, with D perhaps matching TRBD1 (5 bases). CDR1 is MDHEN and CDR2 is SYDVKM in the germline V gene. The CDR3 runs to 11 residues. V shed 6 bases and J shed 10 bases, with 9 bases lying between them. Full variable domain (missing parts from reference TRBV28 and TRBJ1-4): DVKVTQSSRYLVKRTGEKVFLECVQDMDHENMFWYRQDPGLGLRLIYFSYDVKMKEKGDIPEGYSVSREKKERFSLILESASTNQTSMYLCASRGRGKLFFGSGTQLSVL.

The CDR3 sequence: CASSLVSRAEQYV. DNA for the CDR3: TGTGCCAGCAGCTTAGTGTCCAGGGCCGAGCAGTACGTC. The chain has TRBV11-2 and TRBJ2-7, with a weak D call TRBD1 (5 bases). The V end was cut by 1 base, the J end by 6 bases, with 10 bases between. Germline-derived CDR1 and CDR2 are SGHAT and FQNNGV. This CDR3 has 13 amino acids.

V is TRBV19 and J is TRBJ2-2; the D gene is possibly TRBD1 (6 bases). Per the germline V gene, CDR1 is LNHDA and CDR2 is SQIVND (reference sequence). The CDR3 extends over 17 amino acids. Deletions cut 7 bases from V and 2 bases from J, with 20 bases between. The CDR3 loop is CASTLFRGAINTGELFF. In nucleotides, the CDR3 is TGTGCCAGTACCCTATTCAGGGGCGCTATTAACACCGGGGAGCTGTTTTTT.

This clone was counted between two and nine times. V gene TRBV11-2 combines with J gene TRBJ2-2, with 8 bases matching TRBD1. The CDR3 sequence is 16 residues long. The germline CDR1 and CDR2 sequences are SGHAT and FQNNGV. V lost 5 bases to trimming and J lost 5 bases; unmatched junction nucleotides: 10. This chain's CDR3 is CASSTPRDRQTGELFF. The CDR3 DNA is TGTGCCAGCAGCACCCCCCGGGACAGGCAAACCGGGGAGCTGTTTTTT.

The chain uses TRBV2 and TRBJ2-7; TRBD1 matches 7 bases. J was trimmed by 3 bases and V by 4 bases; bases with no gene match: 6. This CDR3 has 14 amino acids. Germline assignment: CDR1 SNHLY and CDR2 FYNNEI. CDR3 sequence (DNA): TGTGCCAGCAGTGTAGGGACAGAGGTCTACGAGCAGTACGTC. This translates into CASSVGTEVYEQYV.

The CDR3: CASSQEPGHSSYEQYV. The CDR3, as DNA: TGCGCCAGCAGCCAAGAGCCGGGACATAGCTCCTACGAGCAGTACGTC. The chain couples TRBV4-1 to TRBJ2-7; D is perhaps TRBD1 (6 bases). The CDR3 spans 16 residues. The germline CDR1 and CDR2 sequences are MGHRA and YSYEKL. V was cut by 0 bases and J by 0 bases, with 12 bases left in between.

CDR3 DNA: TGTGCCAGCAGCCCCCAGTTCACTACGGGGAAACCCAACACTGAAGCTTTCTTT. This gives the protein CASSPQFTTGKPNTEAFF. The rearrangement joins TRBV9 to TRBJ1-1; no clear D gene. CDR3 length equals 18 residues. V was pared by 4 bases and J by 2 bases, with 24 bases between. Per germline, CDR1 SGDLS and CDR2 YYNGEE.

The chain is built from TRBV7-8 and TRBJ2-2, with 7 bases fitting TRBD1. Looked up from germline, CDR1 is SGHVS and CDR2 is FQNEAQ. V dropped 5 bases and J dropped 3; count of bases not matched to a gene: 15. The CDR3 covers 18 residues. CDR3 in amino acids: CASSASSPRGTDTGELFF. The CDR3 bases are TGTGCCAGCAGCGCATCCTCCCCCAGAGGGACAGACACCGGGGAGCTGTTTTTT.

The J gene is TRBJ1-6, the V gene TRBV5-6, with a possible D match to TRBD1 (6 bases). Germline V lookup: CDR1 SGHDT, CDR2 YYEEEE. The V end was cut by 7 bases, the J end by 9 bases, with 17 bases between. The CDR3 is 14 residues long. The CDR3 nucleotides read TGTGCCAGCGCCTGGGGGGGGGCAAGTTCACCCCTCCACTTT. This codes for CASAWGGASSPLHF.

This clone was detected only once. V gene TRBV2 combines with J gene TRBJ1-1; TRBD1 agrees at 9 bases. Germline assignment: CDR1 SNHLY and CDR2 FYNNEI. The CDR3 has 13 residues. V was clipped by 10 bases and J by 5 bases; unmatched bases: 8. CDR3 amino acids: CATTDRGGTEAFF. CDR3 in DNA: TGTGCCACCACGGACAGGGGTGGAACTGAAGCTTTCTTT.

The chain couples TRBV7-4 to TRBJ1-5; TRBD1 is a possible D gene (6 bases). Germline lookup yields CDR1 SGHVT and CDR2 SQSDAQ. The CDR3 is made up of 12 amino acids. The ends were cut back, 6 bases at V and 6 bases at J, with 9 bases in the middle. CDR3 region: CASRLGGQPQHF. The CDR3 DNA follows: TGTGCCAGCAGGCTAGGGGGTCAGCCCCAGCATTTT. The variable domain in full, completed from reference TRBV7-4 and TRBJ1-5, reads GAGVSQSPRYKVAKRGRDVALRCDSISGHVTLYWYRQTLGQGSEVLTYSQSDAQRDKSGRPSGRFSAERPERSVSTLKIQRTEQGDSAVYLCASRLGGQPQHFGDGTRLSIL.

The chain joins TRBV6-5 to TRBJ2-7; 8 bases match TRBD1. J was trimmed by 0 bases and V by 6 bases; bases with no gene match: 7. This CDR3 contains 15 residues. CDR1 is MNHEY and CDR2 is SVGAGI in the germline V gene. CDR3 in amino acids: CASRKDRGDSYEQYV. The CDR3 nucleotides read TGTGCCAGCAGAAAAGACAGGGGCGACTCCTACGAGCAGTACGTC.

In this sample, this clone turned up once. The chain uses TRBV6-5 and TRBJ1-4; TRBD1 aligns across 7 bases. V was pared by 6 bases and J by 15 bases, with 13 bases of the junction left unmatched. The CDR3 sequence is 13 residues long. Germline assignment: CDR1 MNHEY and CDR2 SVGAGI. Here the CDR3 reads CASSKPGTVEVFF. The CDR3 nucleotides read TGTGCCAGCAGCAAGCCCGGGACAGTAGAAGTGTTTTTT.

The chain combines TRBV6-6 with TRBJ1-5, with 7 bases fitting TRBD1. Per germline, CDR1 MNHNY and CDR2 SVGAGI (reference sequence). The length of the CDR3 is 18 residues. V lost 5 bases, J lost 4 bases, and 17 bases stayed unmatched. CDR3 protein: CASSRGVFRDSENQPQHF. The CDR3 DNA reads TGTGCCAGCAGTCGGGGAGTGTTTCGGGACAGTGAGAATCAGCCCCAGCATTTT.

The CDR3 loop is CASSLAWTGGADTQYF. CDR3 nucleotide sequence: TGTGCCAGCAGCTTGGCTTGGACAGGGGGCGCAGATACGCAGTATTTT. The chain couples TRBV5-6 to TRBJ2-3; TRBD1 agrees at 11 bases. Trimming at V came to 0 bases and at J to 4 bases, leaving 4 bases not matched to a gene. This CDR3 comprises 16 residues. Germline V lookup: CDR1 SGHDT, CDR2 YYEEEE.

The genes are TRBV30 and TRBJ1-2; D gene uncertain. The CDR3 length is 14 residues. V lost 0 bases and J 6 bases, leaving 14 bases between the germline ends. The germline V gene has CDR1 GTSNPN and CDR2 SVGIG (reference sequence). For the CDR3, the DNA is TGTGCCTGGAGTGTACTTGTCGGGATCCATGGCTACACCTTC. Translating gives CAWSVLVGIHGYTF.

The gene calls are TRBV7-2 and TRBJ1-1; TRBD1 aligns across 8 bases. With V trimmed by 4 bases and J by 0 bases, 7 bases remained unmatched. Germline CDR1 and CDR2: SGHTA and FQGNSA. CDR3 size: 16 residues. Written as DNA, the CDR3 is TGTGCCAGCAGCTCGCAGGGGGCGGGAATGAACACTGAAGCTTTCTTT. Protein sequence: CASSSQGAGMNTEAFF.

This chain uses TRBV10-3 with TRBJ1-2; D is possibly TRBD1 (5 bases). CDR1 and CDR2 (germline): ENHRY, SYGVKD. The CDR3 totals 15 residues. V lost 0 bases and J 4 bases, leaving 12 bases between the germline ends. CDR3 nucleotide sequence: TGTGCCATCAGTGAGTCAGGGGTCGCAACCTATGGCTACACCTTC. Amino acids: CAISESGVATYGYTF.

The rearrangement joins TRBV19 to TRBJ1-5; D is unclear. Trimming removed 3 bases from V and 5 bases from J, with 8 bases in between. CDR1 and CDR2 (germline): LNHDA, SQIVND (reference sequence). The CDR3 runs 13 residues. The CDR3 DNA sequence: TGTGCCAGTAGTATTTCCGGGGATCAGCCCCAGCATTTT. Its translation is CASSISGDQPQHF.

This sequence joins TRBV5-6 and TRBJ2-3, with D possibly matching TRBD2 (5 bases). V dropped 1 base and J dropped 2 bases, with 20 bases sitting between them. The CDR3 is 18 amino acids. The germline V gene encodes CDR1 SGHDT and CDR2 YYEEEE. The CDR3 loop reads CASSLPGRRASYTDTQYF. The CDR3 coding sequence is TGTGCCAGCAGCTTGCCGGGCCGGCGGGCCTCGTACACAGATACGCAGTATTTT.

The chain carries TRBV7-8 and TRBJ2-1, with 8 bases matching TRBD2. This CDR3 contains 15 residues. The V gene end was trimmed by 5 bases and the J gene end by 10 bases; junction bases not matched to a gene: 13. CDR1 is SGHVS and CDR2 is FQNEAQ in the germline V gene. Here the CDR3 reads CASSRPGTRVEEQFF. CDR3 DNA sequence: TGTGCCAGCAGCCGTCCCGGGACTAGGGTTGAGGAGCAGTTCTTC. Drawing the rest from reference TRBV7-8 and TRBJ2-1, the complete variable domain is GAGVSQSPRYKVAKRGQDVALRCDPISGHVSLFWYQQALGQGPEFLTYFQNEAQLDKSGLPSDRFFAERPEGSVSTLKIQRTQQEDSAVYLCASSRPGTRVEEQFFGPGTRLTVL.